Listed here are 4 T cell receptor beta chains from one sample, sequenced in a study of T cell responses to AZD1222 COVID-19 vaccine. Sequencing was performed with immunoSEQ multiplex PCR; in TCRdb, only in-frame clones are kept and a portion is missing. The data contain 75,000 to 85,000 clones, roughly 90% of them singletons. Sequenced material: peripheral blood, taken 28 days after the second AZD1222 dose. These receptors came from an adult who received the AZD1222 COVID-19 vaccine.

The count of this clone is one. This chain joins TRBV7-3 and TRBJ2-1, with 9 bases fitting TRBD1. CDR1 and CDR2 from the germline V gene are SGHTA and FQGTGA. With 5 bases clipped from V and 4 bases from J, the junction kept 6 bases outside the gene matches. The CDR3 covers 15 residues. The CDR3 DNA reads TGTGCCAGCAGCACTACGGGACAGGGATACAATGAGCAGTTCTTC. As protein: CASSTTGQGYNEQFF.

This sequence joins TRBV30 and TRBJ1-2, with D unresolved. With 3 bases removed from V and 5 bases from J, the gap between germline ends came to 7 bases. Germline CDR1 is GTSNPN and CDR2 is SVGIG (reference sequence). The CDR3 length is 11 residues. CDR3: CAWRNRYGYTF. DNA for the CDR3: TGTGCCTGGAGAAACCGGTATGGCTACACCTTC. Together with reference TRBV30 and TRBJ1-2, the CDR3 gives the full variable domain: SQTIHQWPATLVQPVGSPLSLECTVEGTSNPNLYWYRQAAGRGLQLLFYSVGIGQISSEVPQNLSASRPQDRQFILSSKKLLLSDSGFYLCAWRNRYGYTFGSGTRLTVV.

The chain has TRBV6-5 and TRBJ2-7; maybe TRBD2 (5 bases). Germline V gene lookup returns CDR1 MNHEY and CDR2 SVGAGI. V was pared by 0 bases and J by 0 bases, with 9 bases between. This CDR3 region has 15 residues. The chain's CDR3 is CASSYSRESSYEQYF. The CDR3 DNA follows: TGTGCCAGCAGTTACTCGAGGGAAAGCTCCTACGAGCAGTACTTC.

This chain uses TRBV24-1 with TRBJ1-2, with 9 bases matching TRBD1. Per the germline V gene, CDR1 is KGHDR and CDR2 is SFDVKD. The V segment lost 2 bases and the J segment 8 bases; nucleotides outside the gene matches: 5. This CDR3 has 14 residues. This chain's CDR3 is CATSDSTGGWGYTF. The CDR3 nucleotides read TGTGCCACCAGTGATTCCACAGGGGGCTGGGGCTACACCTTC.